A selection of T cell receptor beta chains follows, all from one sample in a study of CD8+CD57+ T cells in acquired aplastic anemia. TCRdb re-called the reads with MiXCR, one entry per CDR3 protein. The table records over 150,000 distinct CDR3 sequences, around 60% of them present only once. The sequencing input was sorted CD4+, CD8+, or CD8+CD57+ T cells (not recorded which) from PBMCs. The source is a human donor with aplastic anemia. CDR3s include the opening cysteine and the closing phenylalanine or tryptophan. A D gene is named only where the DNA matches it firmly. Rows may omit the clone size; those that give it use once, few, many or a size class.

TRBD1 | TRBJ2-7 | - | TRBV28 | TGTGCCAGCAGAACCGGACAGGGTGGCGAGCAGTACTTC | CASRTGQGGEQYF
- | TRBJ2-3 | many | TRBV4-2 | TGTGCCAGCAGCCAGGGTGGGGACACAGATACGCAGTATTTT | CASSQGGDTDTQYF
- | TRBJ1-2 | - | TRBV7-9 | TGTGCCAGCAGCCTGGACCTGGGCGGCTACACCTTC | CASSLDLGGYTF
- | TRBJ2-5 | - | TRBV7-6 | TGTGCCAGCAGCTTAGCCGTGACCCAGTACTTC | CASSLAVTQYF
TRBD1 | TRBJ2-3 | - | TRBV12-3/TRBV12-4 | TGTGCCAGCAGGTGGACAGGTAGCACAGATACGCAGTATTTT | CASRWTGSTDTQYF
- | TRBJ2-5 | - | TRBV2 | TGTGCCAGCCGACTGGGGTACCAAGAGACCCAGTACTTC | CASRLGYQETQYF
- | TRBJ1-1 | once | TRBV7-2 | TGTGCCAGCAGCTTAGGGGCTTCGAACACTGAAGCTTTCTTT | CASSLGASNTEAFF
- | TRBJ1-1 | - | TRBV25-1 | TGTGCCAGCAGCAAACCACAGGGAGGGTTCACTGAAGCTTTCTTT | CASSKPQGGFTEAFF
- | TRBJ2-1 | - | TRBV9 | TGTGCCAGCAGCGGAAGACAGGACTCCTACAATGAGCAGTTCTTC | CASSGRQDSYNEQFF
- | TRBJ1-5 | - | TRBV15 | TGTGCCACCAGCAGCGACAGGTCATATAGCAATCAGCCCCAGCATTTT | CATSSDRSYSNQPQHF
- | TRBJ1-1 | - | TRBV20-1 | TGCAGTGCTAGGGCACCCTCTATCATGAACACTGAAGCTTTCTTT | CSARAPSIMNTEAFF
- | TRBJ2-7 | - | TRBV5-1 | TGCGCCAGCAGCTTGGCGAGCTTATACGAGCAGTACTTC | CASSLASLYEQYF
TRBD1 | TRBJ1-2 | - | TRBV19 | TGTGCCAGTTCACCGGACAGGGGGCACTATGGCTACACCTTC | CASSPDRGHYGYTF
- | TRBJ1-6 | many | TRBV7-2 | TGTGCCAGCAGCCGGCCAGGGATTACCTATAATTCACCCCTCCACTTT | CASSRPGITYNSPLHF
- | TRBJ2-3 | - | TRBV15 | TGTGCCAGCAGTTACGGAGGGGGCATGAATACGCAGTATTTT | CASSYGGGMNTQYF
- | TRBJ2-1 | - | TRBV24-1 | TGTGCCACCAGTGATCCGGGGAGCTCCTACAATGAGCAGTTCTTC | CATSDPGSSYNEQFF
TRBD2 | TRBJ2-5 | - | TRBV10-3 | TGTGCCATCTCCCTAGCGGGAGGGAGAGAGACCCAGTACTTC | CAISLAGGRETQYF
- | TRBJ2-3 | - | TRBV24-1 | TGTGCCACCAGTGATGCGGTAGCGACAGATACGCAGTATTTT | CATSDAVATDTQYF
- | TRBJ2-5 | - | TRBV12-5 | TGTGCTAGTGGTCGCTACAAAAATGCCAATCAAGAGACCCAGTACTTC | CASGRYKNANQETQYF
TRBD1 | TRBJ2-7 | - | TRBV2 | TGCGCCAGCAACACCGGGACAGGGTCCTACGAGCAGTACTTC | CASNTGTGSYEQYF
TRBD1 | TRBJ2-3 | - | TRBV5-1 | TGTGCCAGCAGCCTAGAGAGGGGGCGTGATACGCAGTATTTT | CASSLERGRDTQYF
- | TRBJ2-1 | - | TRBV20-1 | TGCAGTGCTACCCCGGTGTCTCGAGGAGGCTCCTACAATGAGCAGTTCTTC | CSATPVSRGGSYNEQFF
TRBD2 | TRBJ2-3 | few | TRBV20-1 | TGCAGTGCTAGCCCGGGACTAGCTTGGGATACGCAGTATTTT | CSASPGLAWDTQYF
- | TRBJ2-1 | many | TRBV2 | TGTGCCAGCAGTGGAAGGGCCAACAATGAGCAGTTCTTC | CASSGRANNEQFF
TRBD1 | TRBJ1-1 | - | TRBV25-1 | TGTGCCAGCAGTGTCATGGGCCGGGACAGTTCAGCTTTCTTT | CASSVMGRDSSAFF
TRBD2 | TRBJ2-1 | - | TRBV20-1 | TGCAGTGGGCGAGCGGGGGGCCTCTACAATGAGCAGTTCTTC | CSGRAGGLYNEQFF
- | TRBJ2-7 | few | TRBV2 | TGTGCCAGCAGTACTTACACCTACGAGCAGTACTTC | CASSTYTYEQYF
- | TRBJ1-1 | - | TRBV29-1 | TGCAGCCAAAGGCCGAACACTGAAGCTTTCTTT | CSQRPNTEAFF
- | TRBJ2-1 | many | TRBV6-6 | TGTGCCAGCAGTTACTCGAGGACTTACAATGAGCAGTTCTTC | CASSYSRTYNEQFF
- | TRBJ2-7 | - | TRBV20-1 | - | CSARGVGTGNYERYF
TRBD1 | TRBJ1-2 | - | TRBV29-1 | TGCAGCGTCTACCCAGGGGGCCCCTATGGCTACACCTTC | CSVYPGGPYGYTF
- | TRBJ2-2 | - | TRBV29-1 | TGCAGCGGCAAGACAGGGACGGGGGACACCGGGGAGCTGTTTTTT | CSGKTGTGDTGELFF
TRBD2 | TRBJ2-2 | - | TRBV9 | TGTGCCAGCAGCCCACGGGGGGGAACGAACACCGGGGAGCTGTTTTTT | CASSPRGGTNTGELFF
- | TRBJ1-2 | - | TRBV2 | TGTGCCAGCAGTGAAAGGGGGGAAGGTAGCTATGGCTACACCTTC | CASSERGEGSYGYTF
TRBD2 | TRBJ2-1 | many | TRBV4-2 | TGTGCCAGCAGCCCCATAGCGGGGGGGCCAAATGAGCAGTTCTTC | CASSPIAGGPNEQFF
- | TRBJ1-6 | - | TRBV20-1 | TGCAGTGCTATTCTGCCGGGCAGGGAAAATTCACCCCTCCACTTT | CSAILPGRENSPLHF
TRBD1 | TRBJ2-7 | - | TRBV24-1 | TGTGCCAGGGACAGGGGGCAGGACGAGCAGTACTTC | CARDRGQDEQYF
- | TRBJ2-1 | - | TRBV7-2 | TGTGCCAGCAGCTTGGGGTGGGCAGGGGCGGGCAATGAGCAGTTCTTC | CASSLGWAGAGNEQFF
- | TRBJ2-7 | - | TRBV12-3/TRBV12-4 | TGTGCCAGCAGGCGGGACAGTAACTCCTACGAGCAGTACTTC | CASRRDSNSYEQYF
- | TRBJ1-1 | many | TRBV20-1 | TGCAGTGCTTCGCGGGCAGGTGGGGTCACTGAAGCTTTCTTT | CSASRAGGVTEAFF
- | TRBJ1-6 | - | TRBV12-3/TRBV12-4 | TGTGCCAGCAGTGCGGGTAGTTTTCCCCTCCACTTT | CASSAGSFPLHF
TRBD2 | TRBJ2-1 | few | TRBV9 | TGTGCCAGCAGCGCGCGACTAGCGGGGGGGGCTTCCCCCTTCAATAGTGAGCAGTTCTTC | CASSARLAGGASPFNSEQFF
TRBD1 | TRBJ2-5 | few | TRBV7-2 | TGTGCCAGCAGCACAGACAGGGGTCAAGAGACCCAGTACTTC | CASSTDRGQETQYF
TRBD1 | TRBJ2-2 | many | TRBV6-2/TRBV6-3 | TGTGCCAGCAGTGCGACAGGGCGAGGCACCGGGGAGCTGTTTTTT | CASSATGRGTGELFF
- | TRBJ1-2 | - | TRBV27 | TGTGCCAGCAGTTTAAATCCCTCCATCGATGGCTACACCTTC | CASSLNPSIDGYTF
TRBD2 | TRBJ2-1 | - | TRBV24-1 | TGTGCCACCAGTGGCGGGAGAGGGACTTACAATGAGCAGCTCTTC | CATSGGRGTYNEQLF
- | TRBJ2-5 | few | TRBV10-1 | TGCGCCAGCAGTGAGGAGGAGGGAGAGACCCAGTACTTC | CASSEEEGETQYF
- | TRBJ2-1 | - | TRBV20-1 | TGCAGTGCTTGGGACGGAACCTCCTACAATGAGCAGTTCTTC | CSAWDGTSYNEQFF
- | TRBJ1-1 | - | TRBV6-6 | TGTGCCAGCGCTAGGGACTGGCGAAGGAACACTGAAGCTTTCTTT | CASARDWRRNTEAFF
- | TRBJ1-1 | - | TRBV5-1 | TGCGCCAGCAGCTTCAGACTGCCTGCCACTGAAGCTTTCTTT | CASSFRLPATEAFF
TRBD1 | TRBJ1-3 | - | TRBV7-9 | TGTGCCAGCAGCTCCCAGACAGGGGGACGAAACACCATATATTTT | CASSSQTGGRNTIYF
- | TRBJ2-2 | - | TRBV7-3 | TGTGCCAGCAGCTCCGACGGGGGGCTGTTTTTT | CASSSDGGLFF
- | TRBJ1-5 | - | TRBV2 | TGTGCCAGCAGGTCGGGGGCAGGGTGGGGCCAGCATTTT | CASRSGAGWGQHF